Reported below is one T cell receptor beta chain. The CDR3 loop spans 18 amino acids. With V trimmed by 4 bases and J by 4 bases, 11 bases remained unmatched. The V gene's germline CDR1 is SGDLS and CDR2 YYNGEE. This sample is drawn from a study of CD8 T cells in Susac syndrome. An amount of RNA that ranged from about 0.45 to 1 ug was reverse transcribed with random hexamers. TCRdb ran MiXCR on the immunoSEQ multiplex PCR reads and lists one entry per CDR3 protein. The table records approximately 120,000 distinct CDR3 sequences, 96% of them present only once. While CD8+ and CD4+ T cells were isolated negatively, TEMRA cells were enriched by FACS.

The clonotype originates from a human donor in good health. The V and J genes are TRBV9 and TRBJ2-5, with 15 bases matching TRBD2. Specimen: CD4+ T cells from PBMCs. In DNA form, the CDR3 reads TGTGCCAGCAGCTTAGGGACTAGCGGGAGGAGATTGGGAGAGACCCAGTACTTC. As protein: CASSLGTSGRRLGETQYF.